What follows describes a single TCR beta chain. As yet, its antigen is unknown. Time point here: pre-treatment baseline. Samples come from before therapy and from week 3 after the first blockade cycle. No patient had earlier systemic cancer treatment, concurrent immunosuppressants, or another active cancer. Data came from immunoSEQ multiplex PCR; TCRdb stores just in-frame clones and leaves some out. This sample carries 13,000 to 15,000 clones, under 90% of them seen once, and the ten largest clones take approximately 6.6%. The germline V gene has CDR1 SGHKS and CDR2 YYEKEE (reference sequence). The CDR3 consists of 15 residues. Trimming took off 6 bases at V and 5 bases at J, with 20 bases between the two ends. These data are taken from a study of blood T cell dynamics during melanoma immunotherapy. The study, taken as a whole, reports: PBMC repertoires of eventual disease-control patients split at W3 into clonality or diversity gains.

The chain recombines TRBV5-5 with TRBJ1-1; possibly TRBD1 for D (6 bases). The input for sequencing was blood, taken from a patient treated with checkpoint blockade. The sequence was collected from a human donor with melanoma. The CDR3 sequence is CASIPGDYGITEAFF. As DNA, the CDR3 is TGTGCCAGCATCCCAGGGGATTATGGGATAACTGAAGCTTTCTTT.